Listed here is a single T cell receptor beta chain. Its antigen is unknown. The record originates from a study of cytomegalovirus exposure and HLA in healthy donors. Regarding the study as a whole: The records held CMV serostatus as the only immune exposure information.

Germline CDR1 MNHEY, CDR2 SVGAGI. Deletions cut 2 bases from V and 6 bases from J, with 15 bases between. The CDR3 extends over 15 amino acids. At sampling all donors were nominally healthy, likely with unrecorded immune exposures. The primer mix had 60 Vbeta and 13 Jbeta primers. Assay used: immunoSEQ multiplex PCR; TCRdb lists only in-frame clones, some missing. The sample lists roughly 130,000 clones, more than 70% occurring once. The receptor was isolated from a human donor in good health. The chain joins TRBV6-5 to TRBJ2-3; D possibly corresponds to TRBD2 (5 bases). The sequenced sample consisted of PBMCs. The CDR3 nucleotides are TGTGCCAGCAGTTACGGCCCGGGGAATTGGGATACGCAGTATTTT. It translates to CASSYGPGNWDTQYF.